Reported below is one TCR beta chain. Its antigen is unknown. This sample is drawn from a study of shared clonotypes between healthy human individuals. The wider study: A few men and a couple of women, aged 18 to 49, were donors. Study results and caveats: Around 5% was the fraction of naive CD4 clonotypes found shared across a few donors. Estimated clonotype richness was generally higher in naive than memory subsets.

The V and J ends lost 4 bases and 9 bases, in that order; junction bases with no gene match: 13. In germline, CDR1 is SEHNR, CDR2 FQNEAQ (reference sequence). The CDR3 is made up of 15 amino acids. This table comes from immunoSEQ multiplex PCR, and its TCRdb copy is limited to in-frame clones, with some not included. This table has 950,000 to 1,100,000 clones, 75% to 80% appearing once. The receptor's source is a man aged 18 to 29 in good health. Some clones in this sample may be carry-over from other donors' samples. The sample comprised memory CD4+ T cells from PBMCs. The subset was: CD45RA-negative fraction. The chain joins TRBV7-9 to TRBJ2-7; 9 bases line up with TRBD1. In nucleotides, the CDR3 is TGTGCCAGCAGCTCGTCCGGGACAGGGATCCCTCGGCAGTACTTC. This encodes CASSSSGTGIPRQYF.